These 11 T cell receptor beta chains came from one sample sequenced in a study of cytomegalovirus exposure and HLA in healthy donors. The study ran its PCR with 60 Vbeta and 13 Jbeta primers. TCRdb's copy holds only in-frame clones and misses some; the assay was immunoSEQ multiplex PCR. The sample has approximately 33,000 clones, roughly 50% seen once. The material sequenced was PBMCs. All receptors derive from a woman aged 40 to 50 in good health and CMV-seropositive.

CDR3 nucleotide sequence: TGCGCCAGCAGCGCCCTTCCCCAGGGGCTGGGGGGCTACACCTTC. It encodes CASSALPQGLGGYTF. The rearrangement links TRBV4-1 to TRBJ1-2; tentative D call: TRBD1 (6 bases). Germline V gene sequence: CDR1 MGHRA, CDR2 YSYEKL. The CDR3 totals 15 residues. V dropped 5 bases and J dropped 8 bases, with 21 bases sitting between them.

There are a few counts of this clone. The V gene is TRBV10-1, the J gene TRBJ2-1; a weak D match, TRBD2 (6 bases). The V gene lost 8 bases and the J gene lost 0 bases, with 11 bases spanning the gap. This CDR3 has 14 residues. Germline V lookup: CDR1 WNHNN, CDR2 SYGVQD (reference sequence). The DNA for the CDR3 is TGCGCCAGCTCGGAGGGAGACTCCTACAATGAGCAGTTCTTC. Its protein product is CASSEGDSYNEQFF.

CDR3: CASGISGGETQYF. CDR3 nucleotide sequence: TGTGCCAGCGGTATTAGCGGGGGAGAGACCCAGTACTTC. The V call is TRBV7-3, the J call TRBJ2-5, with 9 nucleotides matching TRBD2. This CDR3 has 13 residues. Germline assignment: CDR1 SGHTA and CDR2 FQGTGA. The trim removed 8 bases at V and 4 bases at J, leaving 5 bases unmatched.

This chain links TRBV30 with TRBJ1-2, with no clear D. CDR1 GTSNPN and CDR2 SVGIG come from the germline V gene (reference sequence). Trimming left V 4 bases short and J 2 bases short, with 8 bases between. The CDR3 extends over 12 amino acids. CDR3 in amino acids: CAWTPGNYGYTF. CDR3 DNA sequence: TGTGCCTGGACCCCTGGCAACTATGGCTACACCTTC.

This chain joins TRBV5-1 and TRBJ1-1; perhaps TRBD1 as D (5 bases). Between the trimmed V and J ends, which lost 5 bases and 3 bases, there was a span of 14 bases. Germline CDR1 reads SGHRS; CDR2 reads YFSETQ. The CDR3 spans 14 residues. The CDR3, as DNA: TGCGCCAGCAGTAGGGGCTCGGGCGACACTGAAGCTTTCTTT. It codes for CASSRGSGDTEAFF.

The chain joins TRBV7-2 to TRBJ1-1; 7 bases agree with TRBD1. The V and J ends lost 5 bases and 5 bases, in that order; junction bases with no gene match: 8. This CDR3 region has 14 residues. The germline V gene encodes CDR1 SGHTA and CDR2 FQGNSA. The CDR3 loop reads CASSPQTGITEAFF. CDR3 DNA sequence: TGTGCCAGCAGCCCCCAGACAGGGATTACTGAAGCTTTCTTT.

DNA for the CDR3: TGTGCCAGCAGCTCGCAGGGGGTTCAAGAGACCCAGTACTTC. Translated, it gives CASSSQGVQETQYF. The chain links TRBV7-7 to TRBJ2-5, with 7 bases aligning to TRBD1. The germline gives CDR1 SSHAT, CDR2 FNYEAQ (reference sequence). After removal of 4 bases from V and 2 bases from J, the junction contained 4 bases not matched to a gene. The CDR3 consists of 14 residues.

This clone occurred a few times. This chain links TRBV19 with TRBJ2-3; the match to TRBD2 covers 8 bases. Trimming removed 4 bases from V and 4 bases from J; junction bases left unmatched: 1. Per germline, CDR1 LNHDA and CDR2 SQIVND (reference sequence). The CDR3 contains 13 residues. The CDR3 loop reads CASSSGGPDTQYF. The CDR3 DNA reads TGTGCCAGTAGTAGCGGGGGGCCAGATACGCAGTATTTT.

V gene TRBV6-5 combines with J gene TRBJ1-5; unclear D gene. Germline CDR1 reads MNHEY; CDR2 reads SVGAGI. Trimming took 8 bases from V and 3 from J, leaving 11 bases between them. This CDR3 contains 13 residues. CDR3 in amino acids: CASAQFYNQPQHF. Here the CDR3 DNA reads TGTGCCAGCGCACAGTTTTACAATCAGCCCCAGCATTTT.

V and J are TRBV5-4 and TRBJ1-2; no clear D gene. This CDR3 is built from 14 residues. The germline V gene has CDR1 SGHNT and CDR2 YYREEE (reference sequence). V lost 4 bases to trimming and J lost 2 bases, with 12 bases between them. The CDR3 sequence is CASSPEAVNYGYTF. In DNA, the CDR3 is TGTGCCAGCAGCCCCGAGGCAGTGAACTATGGCTACACCTTC.

Concerning this clone: This likely reflects a read error, since a far larger clone is one base away. The sample holds other DNA sequences that translate to the same CDR3. This chain connects TRBV29-1 to TRBJ2-5, with D maybe TRBD2 (6 bases). Germline CDR1 and CDR2: SQVTM and ANQGSEA. V dropped 7 bases and J dropped 5 bases, with 17 bases sitting between them. The CDR3 is made up of 13 amino acids. Here the CDR3 DNA reads TGCAGCGCGCGGGATAGGGTCAGCGAGACCCAGTACTTC. Residues: CSARDRVSETQYF.